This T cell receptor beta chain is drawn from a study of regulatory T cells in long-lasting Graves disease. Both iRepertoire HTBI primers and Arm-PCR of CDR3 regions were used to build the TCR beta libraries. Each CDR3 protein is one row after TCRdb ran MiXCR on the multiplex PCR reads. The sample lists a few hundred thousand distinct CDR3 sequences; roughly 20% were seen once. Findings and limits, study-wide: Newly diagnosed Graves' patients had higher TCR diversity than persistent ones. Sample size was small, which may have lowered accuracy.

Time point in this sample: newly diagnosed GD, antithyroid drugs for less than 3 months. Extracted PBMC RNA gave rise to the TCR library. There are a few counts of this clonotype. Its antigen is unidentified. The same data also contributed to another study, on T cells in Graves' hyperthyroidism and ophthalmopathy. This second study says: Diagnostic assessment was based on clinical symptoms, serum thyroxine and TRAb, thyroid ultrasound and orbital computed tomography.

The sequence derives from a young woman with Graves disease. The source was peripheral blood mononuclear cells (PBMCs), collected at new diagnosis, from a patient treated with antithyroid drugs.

CDR3 bases: TGTGCCAGCAGCCAGAGGGGTTGGGAGACCCAGTACTTC. Its translation: CASSQRGWETQYF. This chain connects TRBV7-2 to TRBJ2-5, with D possibly being TRBD1 or TRBD2 (5 bases each). V shed 5 bases and J shed 5 bases, with 12 bases lying between them. The CDR3 consists of 13 residues. Germline CDR1 and CDR2: SGHTA and FQGNSA.